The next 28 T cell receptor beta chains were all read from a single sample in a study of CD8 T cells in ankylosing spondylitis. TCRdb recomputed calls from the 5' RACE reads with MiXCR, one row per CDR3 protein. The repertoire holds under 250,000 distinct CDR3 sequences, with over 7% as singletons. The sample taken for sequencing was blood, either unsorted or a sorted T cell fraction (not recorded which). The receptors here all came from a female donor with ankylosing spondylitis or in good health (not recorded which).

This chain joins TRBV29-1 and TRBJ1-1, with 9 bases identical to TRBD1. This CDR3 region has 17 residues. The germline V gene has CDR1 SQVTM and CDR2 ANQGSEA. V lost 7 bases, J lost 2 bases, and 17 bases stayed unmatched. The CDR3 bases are TGCAGCGCTCCCGGACAGGGGAAGGGCTTGGGTAACACTGAAGCTTTCTTT. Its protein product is CSAPGQGKGLGNTEAFF.

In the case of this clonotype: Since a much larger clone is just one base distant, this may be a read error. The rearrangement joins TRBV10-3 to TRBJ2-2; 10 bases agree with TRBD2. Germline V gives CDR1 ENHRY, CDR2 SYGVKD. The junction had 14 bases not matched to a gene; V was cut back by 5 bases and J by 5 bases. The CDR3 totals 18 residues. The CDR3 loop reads CAISLLAGVLTGTGELFF. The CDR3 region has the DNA TGTGCCATCAGTCTCCTAGCGGGAGTCTTAACTGGGACCGGGGAGCTGTTTTTT.

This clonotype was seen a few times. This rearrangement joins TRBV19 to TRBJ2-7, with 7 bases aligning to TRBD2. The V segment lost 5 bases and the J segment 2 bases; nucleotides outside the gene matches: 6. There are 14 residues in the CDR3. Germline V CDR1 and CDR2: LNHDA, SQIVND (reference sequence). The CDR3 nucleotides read TGTGCCAGTAGTGAAGCGGGGACCGCCTACGAGCAGTACTTC. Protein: CASSEAGTAYEQYF.

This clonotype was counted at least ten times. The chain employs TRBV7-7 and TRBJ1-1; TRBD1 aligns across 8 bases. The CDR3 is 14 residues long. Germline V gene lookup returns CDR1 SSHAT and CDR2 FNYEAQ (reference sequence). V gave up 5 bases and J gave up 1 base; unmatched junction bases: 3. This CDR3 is CASSLRGQNTEAFF. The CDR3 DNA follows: TGTGCCAGCAGCCTCAGGGGGCAGAACACTGAAGCTTTCTTT.

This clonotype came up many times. The CDR3 coding sequence is TGCAGTGCTAGAGATCTTGGGGGCGGGAGCACTGAAGCTTTCTTT. Residues: CSARDLGGGSTEAFF. The V call is TRBV20-1, the J call TRBJ1-1, with D perhaps matching TRBD1 (6 bases). The CDR3 is made up of 15 amino acids. Trimming left V 0 bases short and J 4 bases short, with 15 bases between. Looked up from germline, CDR1 is DFQATT and CDR2 is SNEGSKA (reference sequence).

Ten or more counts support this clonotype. CDR3 sequence: CASSSPGGPQHF. CDR3 nucleotides: TGTGCCAGCAGCTCCCCCGGGGGGCCCCAGCATTTT. The V call is TRBV7-8, the J call TRBJ1-5; possible D gene TRBD1, 5 bases. This CDR3 is built from 12 residues. From germline, CDR1 is SGHVS and CDR2 FQNEAQ. The germline V and J ends were trimmed by 4 bases and 9 bases, with 10 bases remaining between them.

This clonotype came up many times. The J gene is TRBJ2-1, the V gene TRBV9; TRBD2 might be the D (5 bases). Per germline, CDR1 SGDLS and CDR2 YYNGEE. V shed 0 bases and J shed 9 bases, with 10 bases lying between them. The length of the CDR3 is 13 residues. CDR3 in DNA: TGTGCCAGCAGCGTAGCTATTGGAGGTGAGCAGTTCTTC. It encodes CASSVAIGGEQFF.

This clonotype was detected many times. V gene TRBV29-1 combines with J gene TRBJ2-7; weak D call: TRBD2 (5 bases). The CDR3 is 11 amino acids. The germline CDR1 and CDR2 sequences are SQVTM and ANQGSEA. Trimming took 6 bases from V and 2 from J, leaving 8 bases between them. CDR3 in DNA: TGCAGCGTGGAGGTTGCCTACGAGCAGTACTTC. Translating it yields CSVEVAYEQYF.

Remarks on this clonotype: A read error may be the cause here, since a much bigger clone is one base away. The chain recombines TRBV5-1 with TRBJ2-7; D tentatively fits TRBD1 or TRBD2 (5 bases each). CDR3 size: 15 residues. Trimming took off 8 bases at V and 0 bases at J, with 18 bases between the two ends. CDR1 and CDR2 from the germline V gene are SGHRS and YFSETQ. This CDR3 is CASHPGTHASYEQYF. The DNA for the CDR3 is TGCGCCAGTCATCCCGGGACCCATGCCTCCTACGAGCAGTACTTC.

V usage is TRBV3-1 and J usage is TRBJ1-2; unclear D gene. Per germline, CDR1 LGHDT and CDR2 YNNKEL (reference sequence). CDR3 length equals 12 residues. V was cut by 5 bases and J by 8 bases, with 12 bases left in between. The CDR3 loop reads CASSSGTLGYTF. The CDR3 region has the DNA TGTGCCAGCAGCTCCGGCACCCTGGGCTACACCTTC.

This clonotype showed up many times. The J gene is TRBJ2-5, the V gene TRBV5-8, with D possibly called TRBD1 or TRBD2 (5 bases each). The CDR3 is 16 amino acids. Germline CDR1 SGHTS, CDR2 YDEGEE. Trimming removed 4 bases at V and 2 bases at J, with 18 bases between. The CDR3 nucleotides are TGTGCCAGCAGCGGGGGATGGCGCGGGCCACAAGAGACCCAGTACTTC. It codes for CASSGGWRGPQETQYF.

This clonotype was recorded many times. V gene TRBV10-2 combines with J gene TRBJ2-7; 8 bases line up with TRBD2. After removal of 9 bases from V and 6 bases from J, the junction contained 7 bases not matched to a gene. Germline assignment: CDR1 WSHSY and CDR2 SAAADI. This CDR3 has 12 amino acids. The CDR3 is CASLGRGFEQYF. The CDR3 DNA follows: TGCGCCAGTCTCGGGAGGGGATTCGAGCAGTACTTC.

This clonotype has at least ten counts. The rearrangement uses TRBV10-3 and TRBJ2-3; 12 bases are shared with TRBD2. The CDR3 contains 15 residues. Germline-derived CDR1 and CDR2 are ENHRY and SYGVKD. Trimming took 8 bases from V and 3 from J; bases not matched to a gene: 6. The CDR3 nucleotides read TGTGCCATCGTTGTTCTAGCGGGAGGGACAGATACGCAGTATTTT. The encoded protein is CAIVVLAGGTDTQYF.

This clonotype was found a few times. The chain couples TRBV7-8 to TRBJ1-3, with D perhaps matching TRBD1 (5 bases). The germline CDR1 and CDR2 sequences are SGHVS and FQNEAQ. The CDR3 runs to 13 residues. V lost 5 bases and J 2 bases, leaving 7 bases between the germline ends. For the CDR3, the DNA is TGTGCCAGCAGCGACAGAGCTGGAAACACCATATATTTT. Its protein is CASSDRAGNTIYF.

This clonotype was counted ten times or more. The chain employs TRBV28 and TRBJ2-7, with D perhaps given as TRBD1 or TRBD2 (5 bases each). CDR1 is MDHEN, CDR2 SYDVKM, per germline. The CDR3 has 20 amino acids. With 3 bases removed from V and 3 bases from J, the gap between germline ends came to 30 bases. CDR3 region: CASSFSLPGPLEAADYEQYF. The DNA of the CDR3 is TGTGCCAGCAGTTTCTCGCTACCGGGACCCCTTGAGGCGGCAGACTACGAGCAGTACTTC.

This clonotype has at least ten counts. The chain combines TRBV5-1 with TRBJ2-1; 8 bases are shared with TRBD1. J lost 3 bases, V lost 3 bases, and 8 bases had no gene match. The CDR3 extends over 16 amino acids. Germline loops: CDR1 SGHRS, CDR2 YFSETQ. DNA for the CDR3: TGCGCCAGCAGCTGGGGGGACAGGATCAACTACAATGAGCAGTTCTTC. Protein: CASSWGDRINYNEQFF. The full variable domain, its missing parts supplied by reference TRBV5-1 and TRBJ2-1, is KAGVTQTPRYLIKTRGQQVTLSCSPISGHRSVSWYQQTPGQGLQFLFEYFSETQRNKGNFPGRFSGRQFSNSRSEMNVSTLELGDSALYLCASSWGDRINYNEQFFGPGTRLTVL.

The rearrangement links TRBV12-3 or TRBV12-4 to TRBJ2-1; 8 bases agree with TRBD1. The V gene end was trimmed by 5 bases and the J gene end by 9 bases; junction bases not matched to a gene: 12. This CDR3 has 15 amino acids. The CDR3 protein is CASSAAGTGRVEQFF. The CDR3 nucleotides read TGTGCCAGCAGTGCCGCCGGGACAGGTAGAGTTGAGCAGTTCTTC.

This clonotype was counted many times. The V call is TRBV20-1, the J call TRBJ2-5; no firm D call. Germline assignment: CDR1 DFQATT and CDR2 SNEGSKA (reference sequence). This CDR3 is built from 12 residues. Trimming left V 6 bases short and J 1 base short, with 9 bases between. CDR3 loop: CSASASQETQYF. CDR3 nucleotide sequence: TGCAGTGCATCGGCAAGCCAAGAGACCCAGTACTTC.

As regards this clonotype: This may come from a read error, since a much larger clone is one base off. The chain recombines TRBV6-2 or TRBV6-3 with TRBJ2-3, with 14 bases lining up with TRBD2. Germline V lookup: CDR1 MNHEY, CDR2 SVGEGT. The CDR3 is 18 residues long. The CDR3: CAGSYSPGLAGDGDTQYF. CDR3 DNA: TGTGCCGGCAGTTACTCGCCGGGACTAGCGGGAGATGGCGATACGCAGTATTTT.

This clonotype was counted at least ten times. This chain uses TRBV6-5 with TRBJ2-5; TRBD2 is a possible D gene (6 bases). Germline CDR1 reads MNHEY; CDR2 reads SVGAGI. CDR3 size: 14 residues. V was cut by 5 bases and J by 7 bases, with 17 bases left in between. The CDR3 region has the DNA TGTGCCAGCAGTAACTTTACAAACGGGGGGACCCAGTACTTC. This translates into CASSNFTNGGTQYF.

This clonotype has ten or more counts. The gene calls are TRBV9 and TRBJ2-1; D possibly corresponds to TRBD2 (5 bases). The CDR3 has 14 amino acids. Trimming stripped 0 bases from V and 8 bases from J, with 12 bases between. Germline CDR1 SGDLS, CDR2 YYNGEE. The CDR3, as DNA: TGTGCCAGCAGCGTAGTCGGGGTTCACCATGAGCAGTTCTTC. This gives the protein CASSVVGVHHEQFF.

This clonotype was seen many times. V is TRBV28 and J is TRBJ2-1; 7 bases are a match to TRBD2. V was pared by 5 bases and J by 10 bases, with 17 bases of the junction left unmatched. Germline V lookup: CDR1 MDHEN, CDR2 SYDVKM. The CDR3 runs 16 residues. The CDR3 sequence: CASSMAGTKPPEEQFF. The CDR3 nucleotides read TGTGCCAGCAGTATGGCCGGGACTAAACCCCCAGAGGAGCAGTTCTTC.

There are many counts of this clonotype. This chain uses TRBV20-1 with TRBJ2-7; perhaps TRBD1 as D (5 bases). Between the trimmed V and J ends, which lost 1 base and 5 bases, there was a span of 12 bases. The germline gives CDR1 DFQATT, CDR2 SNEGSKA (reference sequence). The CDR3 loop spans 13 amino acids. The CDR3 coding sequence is TGCAGTGCTAGAGCAGGGTTGGAGAACGAGCAGTACTTC. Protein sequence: CSARAGLENEQYF.

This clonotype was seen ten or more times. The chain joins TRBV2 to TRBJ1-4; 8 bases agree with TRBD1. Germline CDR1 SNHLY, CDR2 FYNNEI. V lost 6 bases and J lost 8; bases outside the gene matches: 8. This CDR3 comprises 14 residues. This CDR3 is CASRPQGAQEKLFF. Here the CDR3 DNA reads TGTGCCAGCAGACCCCAGGGGGCTCAAGAAAAACTGTTTTTT.

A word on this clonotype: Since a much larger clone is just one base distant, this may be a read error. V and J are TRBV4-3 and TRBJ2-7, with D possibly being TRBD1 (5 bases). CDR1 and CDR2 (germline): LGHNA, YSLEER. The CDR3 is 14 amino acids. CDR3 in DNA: TGCGCCGGCAGCCAAGGGGTTTCCAGCTACGAGCAGTACTTC. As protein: CAGSQGVSSYEQYF.

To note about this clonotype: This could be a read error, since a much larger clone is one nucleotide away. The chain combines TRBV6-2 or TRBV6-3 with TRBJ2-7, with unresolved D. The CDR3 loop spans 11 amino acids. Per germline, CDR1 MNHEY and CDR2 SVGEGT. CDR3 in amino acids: CASSYSHEQYF. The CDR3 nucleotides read TGTGCCAGCAGTTACTCCCACGAGCAGTACTTC.

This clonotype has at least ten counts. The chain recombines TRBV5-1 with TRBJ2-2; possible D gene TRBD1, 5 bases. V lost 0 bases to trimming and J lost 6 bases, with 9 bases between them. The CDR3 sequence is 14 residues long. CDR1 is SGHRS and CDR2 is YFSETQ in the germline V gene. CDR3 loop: CASSLVLGPGELFF. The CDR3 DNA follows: TGCGCCAGCAGCTTGGTATTGGGGCCCGGGGAGCTGTTTTTT.

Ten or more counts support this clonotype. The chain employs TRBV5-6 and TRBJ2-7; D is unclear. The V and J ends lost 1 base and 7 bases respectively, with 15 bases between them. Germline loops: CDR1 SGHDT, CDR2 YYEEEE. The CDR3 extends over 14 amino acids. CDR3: CASSLYPPTKEQYF. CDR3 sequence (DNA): TGTGCCAGCAGCTTGTATCCTCCCACCAAGGAGCAGTACTTC. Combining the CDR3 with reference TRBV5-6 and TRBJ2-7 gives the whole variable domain DAGVTQSPTHLIKTRGQQVTLRCSPKSGHDTVSWYQQALGQGPQFIFQYYEEEERQRGNFPDRFSGHQFPNYSSELNVNALLLGDSALYLCASSLYPPTKEQYFGPGTRLTVT.